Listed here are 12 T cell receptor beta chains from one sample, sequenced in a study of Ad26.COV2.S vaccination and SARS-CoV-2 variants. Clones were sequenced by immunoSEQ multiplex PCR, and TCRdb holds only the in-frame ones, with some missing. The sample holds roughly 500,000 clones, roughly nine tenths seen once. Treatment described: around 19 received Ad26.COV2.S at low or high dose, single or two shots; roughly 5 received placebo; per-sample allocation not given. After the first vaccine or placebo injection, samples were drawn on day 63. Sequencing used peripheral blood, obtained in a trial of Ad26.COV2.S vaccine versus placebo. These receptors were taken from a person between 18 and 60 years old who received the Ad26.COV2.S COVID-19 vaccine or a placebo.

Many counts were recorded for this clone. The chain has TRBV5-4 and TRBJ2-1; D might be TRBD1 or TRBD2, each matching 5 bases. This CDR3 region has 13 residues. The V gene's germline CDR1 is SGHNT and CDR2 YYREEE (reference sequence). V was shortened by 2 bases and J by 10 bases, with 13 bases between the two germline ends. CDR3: CASSLGAQREQFF. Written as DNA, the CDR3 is TGTGCCAGCAGCTTAGGGGCGCAGCGGGAGCAGTTCTTC.

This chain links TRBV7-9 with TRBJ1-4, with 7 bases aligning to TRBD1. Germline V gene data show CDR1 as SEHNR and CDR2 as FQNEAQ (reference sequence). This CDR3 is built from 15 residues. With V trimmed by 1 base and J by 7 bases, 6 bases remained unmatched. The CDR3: CASSLEEGASEKLFF. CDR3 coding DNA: TGTGCCAGCAGCTTAGAAGAGGGGGCGAGTGAAAAACTGTTTTTT.

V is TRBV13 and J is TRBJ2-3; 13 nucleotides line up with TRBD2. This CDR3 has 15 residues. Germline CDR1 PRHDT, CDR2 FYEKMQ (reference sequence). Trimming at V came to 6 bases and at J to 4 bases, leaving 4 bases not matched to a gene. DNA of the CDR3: TGTGCCAGCAGACCCGGGACTAGCGGGGCAGATACGCAGTATTTT. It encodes CASRPGTSGADTQYF.

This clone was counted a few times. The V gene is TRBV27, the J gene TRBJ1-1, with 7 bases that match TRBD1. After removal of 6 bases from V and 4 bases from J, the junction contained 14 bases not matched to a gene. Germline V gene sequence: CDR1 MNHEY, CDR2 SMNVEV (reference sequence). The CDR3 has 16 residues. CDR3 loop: CASSRFSRGLGTEAFF. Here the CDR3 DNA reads TGTGCCAGCAGCCGCTTCTCGAGGGGGCTGGGCACTGAAGCTTTCTTT.

The chain's CDR3 is CASSVVGTSREQFF. CDR3 DNA sequence: TGTGCCAGCAGCGTAGTAGGGACTAGCCGTGAGCAGTTCTTC. The chain has TRBV9 and TRBJ2-1, with TRBD2 matching 9 bases. Germline CDR1 is SGDLS and CDR2 is YYNGEE. With 0 bases clipped from V and 9 bases from J, the junction kept 4 bases outside the gene matches. This CDR3 spans 14 amino acids.

The CDR3 here is CSVLFYESAGYTF. The CDR3 coding sequence is TGCAGCGTTCTCTTCTACGAGTCCGCCGGCTACACCTTC. This sequence joins TRBV29-1 and TRBJ1-2, with unresolved D. Looked up from germline, CDR1 is SQVTM and CDR2 is ANQGSEA. There are 13 residues in the CDR3. The V end was cut by 5 bases, the J end by 8 bases, with 18 bases between.

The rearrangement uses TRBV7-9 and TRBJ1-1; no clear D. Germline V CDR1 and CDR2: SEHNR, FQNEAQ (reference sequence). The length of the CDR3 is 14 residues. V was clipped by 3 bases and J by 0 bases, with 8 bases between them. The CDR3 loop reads CASSFFGMNTEAFF. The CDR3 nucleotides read TGTGCCAGCAGCTTTTTTGGGATGAACACTGAAGCTTTCTTT.

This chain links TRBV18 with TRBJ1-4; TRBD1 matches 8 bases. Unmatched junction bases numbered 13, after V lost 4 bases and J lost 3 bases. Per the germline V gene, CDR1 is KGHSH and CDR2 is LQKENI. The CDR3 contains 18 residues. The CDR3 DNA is TGTGCCAGCTCACGAACAATCAGGACAGGGCAGTCTAATGAAAAACTGTTTTTT. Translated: CASSRTIRTGQSNEKLFF.

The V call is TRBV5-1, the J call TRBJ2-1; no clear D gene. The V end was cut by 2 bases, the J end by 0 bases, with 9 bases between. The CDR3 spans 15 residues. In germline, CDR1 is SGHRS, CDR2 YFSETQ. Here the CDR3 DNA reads TGCGCCAGCAGCTTTACTCCGGGCTCCTACAATGAGCAGTTCTTC. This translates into CASSFTPGSYNEQFF. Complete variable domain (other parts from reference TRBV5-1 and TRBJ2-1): KAGVTQTPRYLIKTRGQQVTLSCSPISGHRSVSWYQQTPGQGLQFLFEYFSETQRNKGNFPGRFSGRQFSNSRSEMNVSTLELGDSALYLCASSFTPGSYNEQFFGPGTRLTVL.

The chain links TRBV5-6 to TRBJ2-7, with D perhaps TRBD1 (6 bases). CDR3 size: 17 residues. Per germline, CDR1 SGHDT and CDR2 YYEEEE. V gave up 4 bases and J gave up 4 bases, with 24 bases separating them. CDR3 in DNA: TGTGCCAGCAGCGGGGGCAGGGACGGGAACAGGGCGTACGAGCAGTACTTC. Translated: CASSGGRDGNRAYEQYF. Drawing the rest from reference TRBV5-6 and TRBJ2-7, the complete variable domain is DAGVTQSPTHLIKTRGQQVTLRCSPKSGHDTVSWYQQALGQGPQFIFQYYEEEERQRGNFPDRFSGHQFPNYSSELNVNALLLGDSALYLCASSGGRDGNRAYEQYFGPGTRLTVT.

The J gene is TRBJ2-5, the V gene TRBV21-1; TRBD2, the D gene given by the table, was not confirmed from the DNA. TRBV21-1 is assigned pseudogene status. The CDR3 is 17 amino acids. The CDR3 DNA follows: TGTGCCAGCGCCCCTTCTAGCGGGAGGGCCCGGAGGGAGACCCAGTACTTC. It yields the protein CASAPSSGRARRETQYF.

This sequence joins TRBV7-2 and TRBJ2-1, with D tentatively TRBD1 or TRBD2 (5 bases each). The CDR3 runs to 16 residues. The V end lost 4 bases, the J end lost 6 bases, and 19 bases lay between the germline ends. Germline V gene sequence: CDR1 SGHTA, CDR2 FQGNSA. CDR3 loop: CASSSWDQLGANEQFF. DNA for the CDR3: TGTGCCAGCAGCTCCTGGGACCAACTAGGGGCCAATGAGCAGTTCTTC.